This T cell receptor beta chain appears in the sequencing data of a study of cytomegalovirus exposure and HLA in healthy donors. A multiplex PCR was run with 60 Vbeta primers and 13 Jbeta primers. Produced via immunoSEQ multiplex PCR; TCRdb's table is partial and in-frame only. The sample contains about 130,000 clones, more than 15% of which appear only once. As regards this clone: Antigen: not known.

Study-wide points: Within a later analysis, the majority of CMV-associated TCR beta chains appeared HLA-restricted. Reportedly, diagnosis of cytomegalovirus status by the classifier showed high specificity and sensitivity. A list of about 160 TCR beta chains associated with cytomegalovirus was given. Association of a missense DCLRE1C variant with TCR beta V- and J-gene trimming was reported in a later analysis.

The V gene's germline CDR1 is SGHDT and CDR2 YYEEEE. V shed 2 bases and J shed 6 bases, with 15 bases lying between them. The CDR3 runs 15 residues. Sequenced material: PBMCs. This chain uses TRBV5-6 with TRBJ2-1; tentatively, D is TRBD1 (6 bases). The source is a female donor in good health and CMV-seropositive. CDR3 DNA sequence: TGTGCCAGCAGCTTAGTCGACAGGCAGGGCAATGAGCAGTTCTTC. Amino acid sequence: CASSLVDRQGNEQFF.